These 31 T cell receptor beta chains share one sample of origin, sequenced in a study of T cell responses to AZD1222 COVID-19 vaccine. Sequencing was performed with immunoSEQ multiplex PCR; in TCRdb, only in-frame clones are kept and a portion is missing. The data contain 80,000 to 100,000 clones, more than 90% of them seen just once; the ten biggest clones take up 12%. The sample was peripheral blood, taken on day 0 of AZD1222 vaccination. The origin of the receptors is an adult in good health.

The genes are TRBV6-5 and TRBJ1-5; TRBD1 aligns across 9 bases. V shed 4 bases and J 6 bases; nucleotides not matched to a gene: 4. The CDR3 covers 14 residues. Germline-derived CDR1 and CDR2 are MNHEY and SVGAGI. CDR3 coding DNA: TGTGCCAGCAGTTTTACAGGGGGCGGTCAGCCCCAGCATTTT. Amino acid sequence: CASSFTGGGQPQHF.

The chain joins TRBV25-1 to TRBJ1-4, with D possibly matching TRBD1 (5 bases). The CDR3 consists of 15 residues. Germline-derived CDR1 and CDR2 are MGHDK and SYGVNS. Trimming took off 2 bases at V and 2 bases at J, with 9 bases between the two ends. CDR3 bases: TGTGCCAGCAGTGAACAGGGCTTTACTAATGAAAAACTGTTTTTT. Translated, it gives CASSEQGFTNEKLFF.

The V gene is TRBV4-1, the J gene TRBJ1-6, with 7 bases that match TRBD1. CDR3 length equals 15 residues. Trimming cost V 7 bases and J 5 bases; bases outside gene matches: 8. Per the germline V gene, CDR1 is MGHRA and CDR2 is YSYEKL. In DNA, the CDR3 is TGCGCCAGCACCTCGGGGGGACAGAATAATTCACCCCTCCACTTT. Its protein product is CASTSGGQNNSPLHF.

The rearrangement links TRBV5-1 to TRBJ1-2; D uncertain. The CDR3 consists of 15 residues. Trimming pared 0 bases from V and 3 bases from J, leaving 12 bases between. Germline values: CDR1 SGHRS, CDR2 YFSETQ. CDR3 sequence: CASSLEPGLDYGYTF. The CDR3 region has the DNA TGCGCCAGCAGCTTGGAGCCAGGCCTCGACTATGGCTACACCTTC.

The rearrangement joins TRBV5-4 to TRBJ2-7; 9 bases align to TRBD1. The length of the CDR3 is 14 residues. After removal of 2 bases from V and 5 bases from J, the junction contained 5 bases not matched to a gene. The germline CDR1 and CDR2 sequences are SGHNT and YYREEE (reference sequence). CDR3 in amino acids: CASSFNRGRNEQYF. CDR3 sequence (DNA): TGTGCCAGCAGCTTCAACAGGGGGCGCAACGAGCAGTACTTC.

V usage is TRBV30 and J usage is TRBJ2-1, with 11 bases lining up with TRBD2. With 7 bases clipped from V and 8 bases from J, the junction kept 10 bases outside the gene matches. Germline-derived CDR1 and CDR2 are GTSNPN and SVGIG (reference sequence). The CDR3 loop spans 14 amino acids. CDR3 DNA: TGTGCCTCTCCCACTAGCGGGAGAATTGATGAGCAGTTCTTC. Its protein is CASPTSGRIDEQFF.

The chain combines TRBV7-2 with TRBJ1-1, with D possibly matching TRBD1 (5 bases). This CDR3 region has 14 residues. V was cut by 5 bases and J by 2 bases, with 12 bases left in between. Germline lookup yields CDR1 SGHTA and CDR2 FQGNSA. As DNA, the CDR3 is TGTGCCAGCAGCCCGAGGCGGGGCAACACTGAAGCTTTCTTT. Its protein is CASSPRRGNTEAFF.

The J gene is TRBJ1-1, the V gene TRBV19; D is possibly TRBD1 (6 bases). The CDR3 has 13 amino acids. V lost 3 bases and J lost 3, with 8 bases in between. The germline V gene has CDR1 LNHDA and CDR2 SQIVND (reference sequence). Here the CDR3 reads CASSIRQDTEAFF. The CDR3 nucleotides are TGTGCCAGTAGTATTCGACAGGACACTGAAGCTTTCTTT.

The chain carries TRBV5-6 and TRBJ2-3; D ambiguous. V was shortened by 4 bases and J by 10 bases, with 22 bases between the two germline ends. The germline CDR1 and CDR2 sequences are SGHDT and YYEEEE. The length of the CDR3 is 15 residues. The CDR3 here is CASSPDQLGYRSQYF. The CDR3 nucleotides are TGTGCCAGCAGCCCTGACCAATTAGGCTATAGGTCGCAGTATTTT.

CDR3 region: CAISALAGAREQFF. The CDR3 DNA follows: TGTGCCATCAGTGCACTAGCGGGAGCACGGGAGCAGTTCTTC. The genes are TRBV10-3 and TRBJ2-1; 11 nucleotides agree with TRBD2. V shed 4 bases and J 10 bases; nucleotides not matched to a gene: 6. The CDR3 sequence is 14 residues long. Germline V gene sequence: CDR1 ENHRY, CDR2 SYGVKD.

The rearrangement links TRBV5-1 to TRBJ2-7, with D possibly TRBD1 on 7 matching bases. Trimming stripped 2 bases from V and 7 bases from J, with 19 bases between. This CDR3 comprises 15 residues. The germline gives CDR1 SGHRS, CDR2 YFSETQ. CDR3 protein: CASSFSGQALREQYF. DNA for the CDR3: TGCGCCAGCAGCTTTAGCGGACAGGCCCTACGAGAGCAGTACTTC. Supplemented by reference TRBV5-1 and TRBJ2-7, the full variable domain reads KAGVTQTPRYLIKTRGQQVTLSCSPISGHRSVSWYQQTPGQGLQFLFEYFSETQRNKGNFPGRFSGRQFSNSRSEMNVSTLELGDSALYLCASSFSGQALREQYFGPGTRLTVT.

The chain carries TRBV4-1 and TRBJ2-7, with 10 bases fitting TRBD2. The V gene end was trimmed by 1 base and the J gene end by 3 bases; junction bases not matched to a gene: 6. This CDR3 is built from 16 residues. Germline V lookup: CDR1 MGHRA, CDR2 YSYEKL. CDR3 protein: CASSQAVAGGLYEQYF. DNA for the CDR3: TGCGCCAGCAGCCAAGCCGTAGCGGGGGGACTCTACGAGCAGTACTTC.

The chain is built from TRBV5-1 and TRBJ2-1; the D gene is possibly TRBD1 (5 bases). This CDR3 has 14 amino acids. Trimming cost V 4 bases and J 6 bases, with 14 bases left between them. The germline CDR1 and CDR2 sequences are SGHRS and YFSETQ. CDR3 sequence reads: CASSLQGSGNEQFF. The CDR3 bases are TGCGCCAGCAGCCTGCAGGGATCGGGCAATGAGCAGTTCTTC. Drawing the rest from reference TRBV5-1 and TRBJ2-1, the complete variable domain is KAGVTQTPRYLIKTRGQQVTLSCSPISGHRSVSWYQQTPGQGLQFLFEYFSETQRNKGNFPGRFSGRQFSNSRSEMNVSTLELGDSALYLCASSLQGSGNEQFFGPGTRLTVL.

The rearrangement links TRBV7-8 to TRBJ1-2; 10 bases are shared with TRBD1. In germline, CDR1 is SGHVS, CDR2 FQNEAQ. J lost 6 bases, V lost 5 bases, and 6 bases had no gene match. This CDR3 spans 14 amino acids. The CDR3 nucleotides read TGTGCCAGCAGCGAAGGGACAGGGGCCGATGGCTACACCTTC. Residues: CASSEGTGADGYTF.

The chain employs TRBV4-1 and TRBJ1-2; the match to TRBD1 covers 7 bases. Losses at the gene ends were 1 base for V and 6 bases for J; bases not matched to a gene: 8. CDR3 size: 15 residues. Germline V gives CDR1 MGHRA, CDR2 YSYEKL. CDR3 coding DNA: TGCGCCAGCAGCCAAGTTGAGACAGGGCCCGATGGCTACACCTTC. Translation: CASSQVETGPDGYTF.

J is TRBJ1-5 and V is TRBV15, with D unresolved. This CDR3 region has 15 residues. V was clipped by 0 bases and J by 4 bases, with 10 bases between them. In germline, CDR1 is LNHNV, CDR2 YYDKDF (reference sequence). Written as DNA, the CDR3 is TGTGCCACCAGCAGAGATATGGCAGCTAATCAGCCCCAGCATTTT. Its translation: CATSRDMAANQPQHF.

The chain uses TRBV6-1 and TRBJ1-5; a possible D gene is TRBD1 (5 bases). The CDR3 spans 17 residues. The germline CDR1 and CDR2 sequences are MNHNS and SASEGT. With 1 base removed from V and 1 base from J, the gap between germline ends came to 14 bases. CDR3 in amino acids: CASSEGSLRGSNQPQHF. CDR3 DNA sequence: TGTGCCAGCAGTGAAGGCAGTCTTAGGGGAAGCAATCAGCCCCAGCATTTT.

The V call is TRBV19, the J call TRBJ1-2; no firm D call. The germline V gene has CDR1 LNHDA and CDR2 SQIVND (reference sequence). The CDR3 spans 15 residues. V lost 5 bases, J lost 2 bases, and 15 bases lay in between. The CDR3: CASSLLRGVNYGYTF. In nucleotides, the CDR3 is TGTGCCAGTAGTCTCCTCCGGGGAGTAAACTATGGCTACACCTTC.

The CDR3 is CASRLLGTGAFQPQHF. Here the CDR3 DNA reads TGTGCCAGCAGACTCTTAGGGACAGGGGCTTTTCAGCCCCAGCATTTT. The chain carries TRBV27 and TRBJ1-5, with 10 bases that match TRBD1. V lost 6 bases, J lost 6 bases, and 11 bases stayed unmatched. Germline V gene sequence: CDR1 MNHEY, CDR2 SMNVEV (reference sequence). The CDR3 has 16 amino acids.

This chain uses TRBV27 with TRBJ1-6, with D possibly matching TRBD1 (6 bases). V dropped 6 bases and J dropped 5 bases, with 8 bases sitting between them. The CDR3 totals 13 residues. CDR1 and CDR2 from the germline V gene are MNHEY and SMNVEV (reference sequence). CDR3 in amino acids: CASRDSHNSPLHF. The CDR3 nucleotides read TGTGCCAGCAGGGACAGCCATAATTCACCCCTCCACTTT.

This sequence joins TRBV5-1 and TRBJ2-3, with TRBD2 identical over 8 bases. The CDR3 is made up of 16 amino acids. J was trimmed by 2 bases and V by 3 bases; bases with no gene match: 8. Germline V gene sequence: CDR1 SGHRS, CDR2 YFSETQ. This CDR3 reads CASSSGGAGITDTQYF. The CDR3 coding sequence is TGCGCCAGCAGCTCCGGGGGGGCGGGCATCACAGATACGCAGTATTTT.

The V gene is TRBV9, the J gene TRBJ2-2; weak D call: TRBD1 (6 bases). The CDR3 runs to 17 residues. V lost 1 base to trimming and J lost 0 bases, with 13 bases between them. Looked up from germline, CDR1 is SGDLS and CDR2 is YYNGEE. CDR3 nucleotide sequence: TGTGCCAGCAGCGTATTTGTACGGACAGCGAACACCGGGGAGCTGTTTTTT. Residues: CASSVFVRTANTGELFF. The full variable domain, its missing parts supplied by reference TRBV9 and TRBJ2-2, is DSGVTQTPKHLITATGQRVTLRCSPRSGDLSVYWYQQSLDQGLQFLIQYYNGEERAKGNILERFSAQQFPDLHSELNLSSLELGDSALYFCASSVFVRTANTGELFFGEGSRLTVL.

The chain is built from TRBV30 and TRBJ1-4; D possibly corresponds to TRBD1 (5 bases). The CDR3 is made up of 12 amino acids. Germline V lookup: CDR1 GTSNPN, CDR2 SVGIG (reference sequence). The V end lost 3 bases, the J end lost 5 bases, and 7 bases lay between the germline ends. The CDR3 is CAWRKGNEKLFF. The CDR3 DNA sequence: TGTGCCTGGAGAAAGGGGAATGAAAAACTGTTTTTT. Full variable domain (outside the CDR3, taken from reference TRBV30 and TRBJ1-4): SQTIHQWPATLVQPVGSPLSLECTVEGTSNPNLYWYRQAAGRGLQLLFYSVGIGQISSEVPQNLSASRPQDRQFILSSKKLLLSDSGFYLCAWRKGNEKLFFGSGTQLSVL.

The rearrangement links TRBV6-6 to TRBJ2-7; TRBD2 aligns across 10 bases. After removal of 5 bases from V and 4 bases from J, the junction contained 14 bases not matched to a gene. CDR1 is MNHNY, CDR2 SVGAGI, per germline (reference sequence). This CDR3 has 17 amino acids. In DNA form, the CDR3 reads TGTGCCAGCAGTCCCCAGCAATCTAGCGGGAGAGGGTACGAGCAGTACTTC. This sequence encodes CASSPQQSSGRGYEQYF.

V is TRBV25-1 and J is TRBJ2-1; no clear D gene. V lost 1 base and J lost 4, with 17 bases in between. Germline values: CDR1 MGHDK, CDR2 SYGVNS. The CDR3 extends over 17 amino acids. This chain's CDR3 is CASSEFFRVGSYNEQFF. For the CDR3, the DNA is TGTGCCAGCAGTGAATTTTTTAGGGTCGGTTCTTACAATGAGCAGTTCTTC.

The chain links TRBV28 to TRBJ2-5; 9 nucleotides match TRBD2. CDR3 length: 14 residues. Germline lookup yields CDR1 MDHEN and CDR2 SYDVKM. Trimming at V came to 3 bases and at J to 7 bases, leaving 6 bases not matched to a gene. The CDR3 loop reads CASSFASGIGTQYF. The CDR3 bases are TGTGCCAGCAGTTTCGCTAGCGGGATTGGGACCCAGTACTTC.

The chain has TRBV20-1 and TRBJ2-7; TRBD2 matches at 10 bases. The germline CDR1 and CDR2 sequences are DFQATT and SNEGSKA (reference sequence). The CDR3 covers 17 residues. J was trimmed by 0 bases and V by 3 bases; bases with no gene match: 11. CDR3 nucleotides: TGCAGTGCTAGTAACCTAGCGGGGGTCTTAAGCTCCTACGAGCAGTACTTC. Translating it yields CSASNLAGVLSSYEQYF.

This chain links TRBV5-1 with TRBJ2-3, with 9 positions matching TRBD2. V lost 1 base, J lost 2 bases, and 8 bases stayed unmatched. The germline gives CDR1 SGHRS, CDR2 YFSETQ. The length of the CDR3 is 17 residues. The CDR3 bases are TGCGCCAGCAGCTTGACTCTAGCGGGACCCCTCACAGATACGCAGTATTTT. Its translation is CASSLTLAGPLTDTQYF. Based on the CDR3 plus reference TRBV5-1 and TRBJ2-3, the full variable domain is KAGVTQTPRYLIKTRGQQVTLSCSPISGHRSVSWYQQTPGQGLQFLFEYFSETQRNKGNFPGRFSGRQFSNSRSEMNVSTLELGDSALYLCASSLTLAGPLTDTQYFGPGTRLTVL.

This rearrangement joins TRBV11-3 to TRBJ2-1; 13 nucleotides agree with TRBD2. V trimming: 5 bases; J trimming: 8 bases; junction bases outside the gene matches: 6. Germline V gives CDR1 SGHNT, CDR2 YENEEA. The CDR3 is 15 amino acids. The CDR3 nucleotides read TGTGCCAGCAGCCTAGGACTAGCGGGAGTCGATGAGCAGTTCTTC. Translation gives CASSLGLAGVDEQFF.

V is TRBV12-3 or TRBV12-4 and J is TRBJ1-1; D uncertain. The CDR3 covers 13 residues. Trimming removed 5 bases from V and 1 base from J, with 8 bases in between. CDR3 nucleotides: TGTGCCAGCAGTCACAAAAAGAACACTGAAGCTTTCTTT. Its translation is CASSHKKNTEAFF.

V gene TRBV5-6 combines with J gene TRBJ1-2; D might be TRBD1 (5 bases). The CDR3 has 14 residues. The V end was cut by 2 bases, the J end by 2 bases, with 10 bases between. Germline V gene lookup returns CDR1 SGHDT and CDR2 YYEEEE. The CDR3 sequence is CASSLTGPNYGYTF. The DNA for the CDR3 is TGTGCCAGCAGCTTAACAGGTCCGAACTATGGCTACACCTTC.